These 19 T cell receptor beta chains were all obtained from the same sample, sequenced in a study of T cell changes during pregnancy in multiple sclerosis. Libraries were prepared by immunoSEQ multiplex PCR; TCRdb keeps only in-frame clonotypes and omits some of them. Of around 38,000 clones listed, roughly 92% are singletons. The sequences come from CD4+ T cells from peripheral blood mononuclear cells, collected in the third trimester of pregnancy. All receptors derive from a female donor in good health, enrolled as a control in a pregnancy study.

CDR3 sequence (DNA): TGTGCCAGCAGCTCCGAGGGGGGACAGATCAATCAGCCCCAGCATTTT. Encoded protein: CASSSEGGQINQPQHF. The chain is built from TRBV7-6 and TRBJ1-5; the match to TRBD1 covers 7 bases. The V gene's germline CDR1 is SGHVS and CDR2 FNYEAQ. This CDR3 spans 16 amino acids. Germline trimming cut 4 bases from V and 3 bases from J; bases unmatched to any gene: 9.

This chain uses TRBV28 with TRBJ1-2; 10 bases agree with TRBD1. From germline, CDR1 is MDHEN and CDR2 SYDVKM. The length of the CDR3 is 14 residues. The J segment lost 7 bases and the V segment lost 3 bases, leaving 5 bases of the junction unmatched. The CDR3 sequence is CASSFGGQGIGYTF. CDR3 in DNA: TGTGCCAGCAGTTTCGGGGGACAGGGGATTGGCTACACCTTC.

J is TRBJ1-4 and V is TRBV6-6; 8 nucleotides match TRBD1. J lost 6 bases, V lost 10 bases, and 10 bases had no gene match. Germline CDR1 is MNHNY and CDR2 is SVGAGI (reference sequence). The CDR3 runs to 14 residues. The CDR3 DNA reads as TGTGCCACCAGCGGTGGACAGGGCTATGAAAAACTGTTTTTT. The encoded protein is CATSGGQGYEKLFF.

This clone has a handful of counts. The rearrangement links TRBV19 to TRBJ1-1; 8 bases match TRBD1. The germline V gene has CDR1 LNHDA and CDR2 SQIVND (reference sequence). The CDR3 length is 13 residues. After removal of 9 bases from V and 2 bases from J, the junction contained 5 bases not matched to a gene. CDR3 bases: TGTGCCAGCAGGACAGGGACTAACACTGAAGCTTTCTTT. Translation: CASRTGTNTEAFF. The whole variable domain, filled in from reference TRBV19 and TRBJ1-1, reads DGGITQSPKYLFRKEGQNVTLSCEQNLNHDAMYWYRQDPGQGLRLIYYSQIVNDFQKGDIAEGYSVSREKKESFPLTVTSAQKNPTAFYLCASRTGTNTEAFFGQGTRLTVV.

The V gene is TRBV5-1, the J gene TRBJ1-6; 7 nucleotides line up with TRBD1. In germline, CDR1 is SGHRS, CDR2 YFSETQ. V gave up 4 bases and J gave up 7 bases; unmatched junction bases: 8. The CDR3 runs to 15 residues. CDR3 amino acids: CASSHETGSNSPLHF. CDR3 nucleotide sequence: TGCGCCAGCAGCCATGAGACAGGGTCAAATTCACCCCTCCACTTT.

V gene TRBV7-9 combines with J gene TRBJ2-7, with 11 bases identical to TRBD2. Germline V gene sequence: CDR1 SEHNR, CDR2 FQNEAQ (reference sequence). The CDR3 covers 13 residues. V dropped 10 bases and J dropped 6; count of bases not matched to a gene: 8. CDR3 in amino acids: CAISSGGRSEQYF. The CDR3 region has the DNA TGTGCCATCTCTAGCGGGGGGCGGTCCGAGCAGTACTTC.

This clone was counted only a few times. The chain carries TRBV6-6 and TRBJ1-2; 9 bases align to TRBD1. The CDR3 extends over 16 amino acids. The germline V gene encodes CDR1 MNHNY and CDR2 SVGAGI (reference sequence). With V trimmed by 6 bases and J by 6 bases, 14 bases remained unmatched. The CDR3 nucleotides are TGTGCCAGCAGCTCACCCGGGACAGGGATTTTCAATGGCTACACCTTC. Its protein is CASSSPGTGIFNGYTF.

This clone has just one count. The chain uses TRBV2 and TRBJ2-3, with TRBD1 identical over 9 bases. V was pared by 8 bases and J by 3 bases, with 6 bases of the junction left unmatched. The CDR3 contains 14 residues. In germline, CDR1 is SNHLY, CDR2 FYNNEI. DNA of the CDR3: TGTGCCAGCGTTACCGGGACAGGGACAGATACGCAGTATTTT. Amino acid sequence: CASVTGTGTDTQYF.

This chain links TRBV19 with TRBJ2-7, with TRBD2 as a possible D gene (5 bases). Trimming took 3 bases from V and 3 from J, leaving 15 bases between them. CDR1 and CDR2 from the germline V gene are LNHDA and SQIVND (reference sequence). The CDR3 consists of 15 residues. The CDR3 loop reads CASSIHRDGDYEQYF. CDR3 sequence (DNA): TGTGCCAGTAGTATTCACCGGGATGGGGACTACGAGCAGTACTTC.

The chain carries TRBV4-1 and TRBJ1-6; possibly TRBD1 for D (6 bases). Germline loops: CDR1 MGHRA, CDR2 YSYEKL. The ends were cut back, 4 bases at V and 10 bases at J, with 14 bases in the middle. This CDR3 region has 14 residues. The CDR3 here is CASSPNRVYSPLHF. In nucleotides, the CDR3 is TGCGCCAGCAGCCCGAACAGGGTATACTCACCCCTCCACTTT.

As regards this clone: Germline is not matched at one junction end, which may reflect a read error. The chain carries TRBV7-7 and TRBJ1-1; D perhaps matches TRBD1 (5 bases). The V gene's germline CDR1 is SSHAT and CDR2 FNYEAQ (reference sequence). The CDR3 runs 13 residues. The CDR3 sequence is CASSQQVNTEAFF. In DNA, the CDR3 is TGTGCTAGCAGCCAACAGGTGAACACTGAAGCTTTCTTT.

The chain links TRBV7-2 to TRBJ2-1; TRBD2 agrees at 8 bases. The germline gives CDR1 SGHTA, CDR2 FQGNSA. V trimming: 4 bases; J trimming: 0 bases; junction bases outside the gene matches: 8. The CDR3 has 17 amino acids. CDR3 DNA sequence: TGTGCCAGCAGCTCAAATAAGCGGGGGAGCTCCTACAATGAGCAGTTCTTC. It is translated as CASSSNKRGSSYNEQFF.

The V gene is TRBV28, the J gene TRBJ1-6; TRBD1 agrees at 8 bases. V lost 4 bases, J lost 7 bases, and 9 bases stayed unmatched. Germline V gene sequence: CDR1 MDHEN, CDR2 SYDVKM. This CDR3 has 16 amino acids. The DNA for the CDR3 is TGTGCCAGCAGTTCGACCGGGACAGGAAAGAATTCACCCCTCCACTTT. It codes for CASSSTGTGKNSPLHF.

This chain joins TRBV29-1 and TRBJ1-1, with D hard to call. Trimming left V 0 bases short and J 5 bases short, with 10 bases between. Germline loops: CDR1 SQVTM, CDR2 ANQGSEA. The CDR3 sequence is 13 residues long. CDR3 amino acids: CSVEDYPGTEAFF. The CDR3 nucleotides are TGCAGCGTTGAAGACTACCCCGGGACTGAAGCTTTCTTT.

The V call is TRBV7-9, the J call TRBJ2-3; a weak D match, TRBD1 (6 bases). CDR1 and CDR2 (germline): SEHNR, FQNEAQ (reference sequence). The CDR3 loop spans 15 amino acids. Trimming left V 1 base short and J 4 bases short, with 12 bases between. The CDR3 DNA sequence: TGTGCCAGCAGCTTAGGGGGACAAGTCGCAGATACGCAGTATTTT. Encoded protein: CASSLGGQVADTQYF.

The chain has TRBV6-5 and TRBJ2-1; D is perhaps TRBD2 (5 bases). From germline, CDR1 is MNHEY and CDR2 SVGAGI. Trimming pared 5 bases from V and 4 bases from J, leaving 9 bases between. CDR3 length equals 13 residues. The DNA for the CDR3 is TGTGCCAGCAGTCGGACTGTTTACAATGAGCAGTTCTTC. Protein product: CASSRTVYNEQFF.

This clone has only a few counts. This chain uses TRBV6-5 with TRBJ1-1, with 8 bases matching TRBD1. The CDR3 consists of 12 residues. The junction had 0 bases not matched to a gene; V was cut back by 2 bases and J by 7 bases. CDR1 is MNHEY, CDR2 SVGAGI, per germline. The CDR3 spells CASSYGTGEAFF. CDR3 DNA sequence: TGTGCCAGCAGTTACGGGACAGGTGAAGCTTTCTTT.

This clone was detected once. The rearrangement joins TRBV11-2 to TRBJ1-3; D gene uncertain. V lost 5 bases and J lost 4, with 12 bases in between. The length of the CDR3 is 14 residues. Germline V gives CDR1 SGHAT, CDR2 FQNNGV. The CDR3 coding sequence is TGTGCCAGCAGCCCCCCGAGGCCCGGAAACACCATATATTTT. Amino acids: CASSPPRPGNTIYF.

The chain carries TRBV10-3 and TRBJ1-4; 7 nucleotides line up with TRBD1. CDR1 is ENHRY and CDR2 is SYGVKD in the germline V gene. Germline trimming cut 8 bases from V and 8 bases from J; bases unmatched to any gene: 11. The CDR3 runs 14 residues. CDR3 in amino acids: CAISPRQGGEKLFF. The CDR3 DNA follows: TGTGCCATCTCACCACGACAGGGAGGAGAAAAACTGTTTTTT.